This TCR delta chain was obtained from a study of gamma-delta chains in newborns, infants, children. The wider study: Innate gammadelta T cells reportedly expand polyclonally right after birth, driven by microbial exposure, per the title.

Concerning this clone itself: The identical CDR3 is also encoded by other nucleotide sequences in the sample.

TCRdb re-processed the reads via CATT. The sample carries more than 9,000 delta-chain clones, roughly 3.5% recorded once. The sample was blood. The receptor was isolated from a child who was a newborn, infant or young child, either healthy, febrile or measles-vaccinated (not recorded which).

This CDR3 is CALGPPTLTGGLADTDKLIF. For the CDR3, the DNA is TGTGCCTTAGGCCCTCCTACGTTGACTGGGGGACTCGCCGACACCGATAAACTCATCTTT. This chain uses TRDV3 with TRDJ1; the match to TRDD3 covers 9 bases. Germline V gives CDR1 TVYSNPD, CDR2 GDNSRS (reference sequence). After removal of 3 bases from V and 0 bases from J, the junction contained 23 bases not matched to a gene. The CDR3 runs 20 residues.